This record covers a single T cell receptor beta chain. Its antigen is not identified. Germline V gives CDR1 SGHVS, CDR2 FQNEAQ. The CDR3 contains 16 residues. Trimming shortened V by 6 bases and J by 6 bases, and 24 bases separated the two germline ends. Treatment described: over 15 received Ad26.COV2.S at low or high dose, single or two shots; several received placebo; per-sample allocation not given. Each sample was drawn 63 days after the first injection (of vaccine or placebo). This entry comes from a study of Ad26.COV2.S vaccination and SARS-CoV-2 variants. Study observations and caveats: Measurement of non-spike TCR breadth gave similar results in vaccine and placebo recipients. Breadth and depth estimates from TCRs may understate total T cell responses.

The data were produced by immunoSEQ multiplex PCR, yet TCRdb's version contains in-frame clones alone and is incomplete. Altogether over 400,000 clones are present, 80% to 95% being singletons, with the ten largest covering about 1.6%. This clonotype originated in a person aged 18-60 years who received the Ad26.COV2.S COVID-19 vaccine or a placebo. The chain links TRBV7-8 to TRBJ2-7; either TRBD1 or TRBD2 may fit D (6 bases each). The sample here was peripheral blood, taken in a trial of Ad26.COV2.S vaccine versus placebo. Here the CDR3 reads CASSREGGGLGFEQYF. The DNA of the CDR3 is TGTGCCAGCAGTCGAGAGGGTGGGGGGCTTGGTTTCGAGCAGTACTTC.